This T cell receptor (beta chain) was retrieved from a study of regulatory T cells in long-lasting Graves disease. The V segment lost 3 bases and the J segment 4 bases; nucleotides outside the gene matches: 8. Germline assignment: CDR1 DFQATT and CDR2 SNEGSKA (reference sequence). The CDR3 sequence is 14 residues long. Time point described: newly diagnosed GD, antithyroid drugs for less than 3 months. Researchers made the TCR library from RNA that was extracted from PBMCs. To make TCR beta libraries, researchers used iRepertoire HTBI primers and Arm-PCR of CDR3 regions. TCRdb reprocessed the multiplex PCR reads via MiXCR and lists one record per CDR3 protein. The table records 370,000 or so distinct CDR3 sequences, 15% to 20% of them present only once. This clonotype was found many times. Separately, the same data were catalogued under a study of T cells in Graves' hyperthyroidism and ophthalmopathy.

The clonotype was recovered from a woman younger than 30 with Graves disease. J is TRBJ1-2 and V is TRBV20-1, with 7 bases fitting TRBD1. This material consisted of peripheral blood mononuclear cells (PBMCs), taken at new diagnosis, from a patient treated with antithyroid drugs. CDR3 protein: CSARERTGSYGYTF. CDR3 DNA sequence: TGCAGTGCTAGGGAACGGACAGGAAGCTATGGCTACACCTTC.